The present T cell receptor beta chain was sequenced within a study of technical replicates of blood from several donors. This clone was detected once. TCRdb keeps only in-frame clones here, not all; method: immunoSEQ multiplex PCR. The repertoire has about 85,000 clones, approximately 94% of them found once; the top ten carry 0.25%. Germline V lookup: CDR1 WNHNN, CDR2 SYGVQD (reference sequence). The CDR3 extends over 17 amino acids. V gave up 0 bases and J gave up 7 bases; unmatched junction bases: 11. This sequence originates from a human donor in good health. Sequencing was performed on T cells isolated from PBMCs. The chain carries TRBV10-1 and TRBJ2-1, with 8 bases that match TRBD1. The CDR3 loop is CASSESQGAGMFNEQFF. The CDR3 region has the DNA TGCGCCAGCAGTGAGTCTCAGGGGGCAGGGATGTTTAATGAGCAGTTCTTC.